Listed below are T cell receptor beta chains from one sample, sequenced in a study of T cells after yellow fever vaccination. TCRdb analysed the 5' RACE reads with MiXCR anew, one entry per CDR3 protein. The sample contains approximately 69,000 distinct CDR3 sequences, approximately 5% of which appear only once. Sample: CD4+ T cells sorted from PBMCs, taken more than 13 days after the first yellow fever vaccination. These TCRs come from a man between 18 and 35 years old who received the YFV17D yellow fever vaccine. CDR3s include the opening cysteine and the closing phenylalanine or tryptophan. The order of the fields is V gene, CDR3 length, D gene, J gene, clone size, CDR3 protein, CDR3 DNA. A D gene is named only where the DNA matches it firmly. Some rows mark clone size as missing; the rest say once, few, many or name a class of expanded clone.

>TRBV4-1|15|-|TRBJ1-1|many
CASSSGLQRNTEAFF
TGCGCCAGCAGCTCAGGTTTACAGCGGAACACTGAAGCTTTCTTT
>TRBV5-1|14|-|TRBJ1-5|many
CASSPGQTTQPQHF
TGCGCCAGCAGCCCTGGACAGACTACCCAGCCCCAGCATTTT
>TRBV29-1|14|-|TRBJ2-3|many
CSVKLASSTDTQYF
TGCAGCGTAAAACTGGCTTCTAGCACAGATACGCAGTATTTT
>TRBV4-2|17|-|TRBJ2-7|many
CASSRSYRDTLFYEQYF
TGTGCCAGCAGCCGATCCTATCGGGACACCCTTTTCTACGAGCAGTACTTC
>TRBV9|12|-|TRBJ1-1|many
CASSVVNGEAFF
TGTGCCAGCAGCGTAGTTAATGGTGAAGCTTTCTTT
>TRBV18|13|-|TRBJ2-3|few
CASSPGFRDTQYF
TGTGCCAGCTCACCAGGTTTCAGAGATACGCAGTATTTT
>TRBV7-2|14|-|TRBJ1-5|many
CASSLGSGGQPQHF
TGTGCCAGCAGCTTAGGATCCGGGGGACAGCCCCAGCATTTT
>TRBV6-2/TRBV6-3|14|TRBD1|TRBJ1-2|many
CASRREPGQDGYTF
TGTGCCAGCCGCCGTGAACCGGGACAGGATGGCTACACCTTC
>TRBV5-1|14|-|TRBJ2-3|many
CASSLELSTDTQYF
TGCGCCAGCAGCTTGGAACTTAGCACAGATACGCAGTATTTT
>TRBV12-3/TRBV12-4|15|-|TRBJ2-2|few
CATQRGSLGTGELFF
TGTGCCACCCAACGGGGCAGCCTAGGAACCGGGGAGCTGTTTTTT
>TRBV5-1|16|-|TRBJ1-1|-
CASSPGGVYMNTEAFF
TGCGCCAGCAGTCCCGGTGGTGTCTACATGAACACTGAAGCTTTCTTT
>TRBV12-3/TRBV12-4|13|-|TRBJ1-4|many
CASRLGANEKLFF
TGTGCCAGCAGGTTGGGGGCTAACGAAAAACTGTTTTTT
>TRBV5-1|12|-|TRBJ1-1|many
CASSSDSFLAFF
TGCGCCAGCAGCTCCGACAGTTTTCTGGCTTTCTTT